One sample yielded the 31 T cell receptor beta chains listed below, sequenced in a study of shared T cell receptors in the human thymus. The repertoire was sequenced with immunoSEQ multiplex PCR; TCRdb's copy has only in-frame clones and lacks some. Here the sample spans hundreds of thousands of clones, roughly 90% being singletons. The data were also submitted as part of a second study, on human thymus T cells.

The sample taken for sequencing was thymocytes. Source of these receptors: a boy in the first two years of life with a congenital heart defect.

This clone appeared a single time. The rearrangement uses TRBV13 and TRBJ1-4, with D maybe TRBD1 (5 bases). Germline assignment: CDR1 PRHDT and CDR2 FYEKMQ (reference sequence). Trimming removed 2 bases at V and 7 bases at J, with 17 bases between. The CDR3 is 16 residues long. The CDR3 here is CASSLPRPTQGEKLFF. CDR3 DNA: TGTGCCAGCAGCTTACCTCGTCCGACCCAGGGTGAAAAACTGTTTTTT.

The chain's CDR3 is CASSTPKVGSRDTGELFF. The CDR3 coding sequence is TGTGCCAGCAGCACTCCCAAGGTGGGGTCCAGGGACACCGGGGAGCTGTTTTTT. This chain links TRBV9 with TRBJ2-2; TRBD1 might be the D (5 bases). CDR3 length: 18 residues. CDR1 and CDR2 from the germline V gene are SGDLS and YYNGEE. With 4 bases removed from V and 3 bases from J, the gap between germline ends came to 22 bases.

The chain couples TRBV5-8 to TRBJ2-1; possibly TRBD1 for D (6 bases). The V gene lost 3 bases and the J gene lost 4 bases, with 11 bases spanning the gap. The CDR3 length is 14 residues. Germline lookup yields CDR1 SGHTS and CDR2 YDEGEE. CDR3 in amino acids: CASSSGQYYNEQFF. Here the CDR3 DNA reads TGTGCCAGCAGCTCCGGACAGTATTACAATGAGCAGTTCTTC.

The chain uses TRBV6-6 and TRBJ1-5; TRBD1 matches 8 bases. The CDR3 has 15 amino acids. Trimming at V came to 4 bases and at J to 6 bases, leaving 8 bases not matched to a gene. Germline CDR1 and CDR2: MNHNY and SVGAGI (reference sequence). The CDR3 here is CASSSNGQGGQPQHF. The DNA of the CDR3 is TGTGCCAGCAGTTCCAACGGACAGGGAGGTCAGCCCCAGCATTTT.

The V call is TRBV7-3, the J call TRBJ2-5; 10 bases map to TRBD2. Germline trimming cut 2 bases from V and 5 bases from J; bases unmatched to any gene: 5. Per germline, CDR1 SGHTA and CDR2 FQGTGA. CDR3 length equals 15 residues. The CDR3 region is CASSLYGTSEETQYF. CDR3 DNA sequence: TGTGCCAGCAGCTTATATGGGACTAGCGAGGAGACCCAGTACTTC.

This rearrangement joins TRBV30 to TRBJ2-1; the D is unclear. Germline V gives CDR1 GTSNPN, CDR2 SVGIG (reference sequence). This CDR3 is 13 amino acids long. With 5 bases removed from V and 8 bases from J, the gap between germline ends came to 16 bases. This CDR3 is CAWSCAIKDEQFF. The CDR3, as DNA: TGTGCCTGGTCTTGCGCGATTAAAGATGAGCAGTTCTTC.

This chain connects TRBV30 to TRBJ1-3; D remains ambiguous. The CDR3 is made up of 14 amino acids. With 2 bases removed from V and 0 bases from J, the gap between germline ends came to 8 bases. Germline V CDR1 and CDR2: GTSNPN, SVGIG (reference sequence). The chain's CDR3 is CAWSQESSGNTIYF. The CDR3, as DNA: TGTGCCTGGAGTCAGGAAAGCTCTGGAAACACCATATATTTT.

The chain couples TRBV9 to TRBJ2-5; a possible D gene is TRBD2 (6 bases). CDR1 and CDR2 from the germline V gene are SGDLS and YYNGEE. CDR3 size: 17 residues. V shed 2 bases and J shed 2 bases, with 19 bases lying between them. Written as DNA, the CDR3 is TGTGCCAGCAGCGTGCTGGGGGGTCCAAAGGGGCAAGAGACCCAGTACTTC. Amino acids: CASSVLGGPKGQETQYF.

V is TRBV6-1 and J is TRBJ2-4; 7 bases map to TRBD1. The V and J ends lost 4 bases and 1 base, in that order; junction bases with no gene match: 13. CDR1 is MNHNS and CDR2 is SASEGT in the germline V gene. This CDR3 region has 18 residues. For the CDR3, the DNA is TGTGCCAGCAGTGGGGGGCTGGGGACAGACGGGGCCAAAAACATTCAGTACTTC. Its translation: CASSGGLGTDGAKNIQYF.

The CDR3 loop reads CASSLGPIRGKNIQYF. CDR3 sequence (DNA): TGTGCCAGCAGCTTAGGCCCCATAAGAGGCAAAAACATTCAGTACTTC. The genes are TRBV11-2 and TRBJ2-4; D gene unclear. CDR1 and CDR2 (germline): SGHAT, FQNNGV. V was shortened by 1 base and J by 3 bases, with 13 bases between the two germline ends. CDR3 length: 16 residues.

This clone was detected only a few times. The V and J genes are TRBV7-2 and TRBJ2-7; TRBD2 matches 7 bases. CDR3 length equals 17 residues. Trimming took 2 bases from V and 4 from J; bases not matched to a gene: 14. The germline V gene encodes CDR1 SGHTA and CDR2 FQGNSA. The CDR3 here is CASSLLGGGPSGYEQYF. The CDR3 nucleotides are TGTGCCAGCAGCTTATTAGGAGGTGGGCCTAGCGGTTACGAGCAGTACTTC.

V is TRBV29-1 and J is TRBJ2-1, with 10 positions matching TRBD2. J lost 5 bases, V lost 6 bases, and 16 bases had no gene match. The CDR3 extends over 17 amino acids. CDR1 SQVTM and CDR2 ANQGSEA come from the germline V gene. In DNA, the CDR3 is TGCAGCGTCGTCGCCGAATTGAGCGGGAGGGCCAACAATGAGCAGTTCTTC. The encoded protein is CSVVAELSGRANNEQFF.

V usage is TRBV7-2 and J usage is TRBJ2-2, with D possibly being TRBD2 (6 bases). V lost 1 base and J lost 5, with 14 bases in between. The CDR3 runs 16 residues. The germline CDR1 and CDR2 sequences are SGHTA and FQGNSA. CDR3 residues: CASSLEASARTGELFF. CDR3 nucleotides: TGTGCCAGCAGCTTAGAGGCTAGCGCTAGGACCGGGGAGCTGTTTTTT. Full variable domain (rest looked up from reference TRBV7-2 and TRBJ2-2): GAGVSQSPSNKVTEKGKDVELRCDPISGHTALYWYRQSLGQGLEFLIYFQGNSAPDKSGLPSDRFSAERTGGSVSTLTIQRTQQEDSAVYLCASSLEASARTGELFFGEGSRLTVL.

CDR3 sequence reads: CASSLRRTSGMRREQFF. The CDR3 bases are TGTGCCAGCAGCTTACGACGGACTAGCGGGATGCGCCGTGAGCAGTTCTTC. This chain uses TRBV7-4 with TRBJ2-1; 12 bases fit TRBD2. Germline-derived CDR1 and CDR2 are SGHVT and SQSDAQ. Germline trimming cut 2 bases from V and 9 bases from J; bases unmatched to any gene: 11. The CDR3 totals 17 residues.

This clone was found once. CDR3 protein: CASTIYSPEETQYF. Written as DNA, the CDR3 is TGCGCCAGCACCATTTATTCCCCGGAAGAGACCCAGTACTTC. J is TRBJ2-5 and V is TRBV5-1; D remains ambiguous. Germline values: CDR1 SGHRS, CDR2 YFSETQ. Trimming pared 6 bases from V and 3 bases from J, leaving 15 bases between. The CDR3 has 14 amino acids.

The chain employs TRBV6-6 and TRBJ2-7; 8 bases agree with TRBD2. CDR3 length: 15 residues. The germline gives CDR1 MNHNY, CDR2 SVGAGI (reference sequence). J gave up 3 bases and V 2 bases, and 6 bases lay outside the gene matches. CDR3 loop: CASSYEREWIYEQYF. The DNA of the CDR3 is TGTGCCAGCAGTTACGAGCGGGAGTGGATCTACGAGCAGTACTTC.

The chain joins TRBV6-6 to TRBJ2-7, with a weak D call TRBD1 (5 bases). This CDR3 comprises 14 residues. Trimming shortened V by 6 bases and J by 2 bases, and 14 bases separated the two germline ends. Germline CDR1 and CDR2: MNHNY and SVGAGI (reference sequence). The CDR3 region is CASRGDTPPYEQYF. The CDR3, as DNA: TGTGCCAGCAGAGGGGATACGCCCCCCTACGAGCAGTACTTC.

The V gene is TRBV4-1, the J gene TRBJ2-2; D is uncertain. The CDR3 is 18 residues long. CDR1 is MGHRA and CDR2 is YSYEKL in the germline V gene. V dropped 0 bases and J dropped 6 bases, with 20 bases sitting between them. The CDR3 region is CASSQDPCRSTLPGELFF. In nucleotides, the CDR3 is TGCGCCAGCAGCCAAGACCCTTGTCGAAGTACTCTTCCCGGGGAGCTGTTTTTT.

V and J are TRBV19 and TRBJ1-4, with D perhaps matching TRBD1 (5 bases). CDR1 LNHDA and CDR2 SQIVND come from the germline V gene (reference sequence). The CDR3 extends over 15 amino acids. Trimming cost V 5 bases and J 8 bases, with 18 bases left between them. CDR3 bases: TGTGCCAGTAGTCGGGGCGGGGGACTGATGGAAAAACTGTTTTTT. Protein sequence: CASSRGGGLMEKLFF.

The chain joins TRBV25-1 to TRBJ2-5, with TRBD1 matching over 8 bases. Germline loops: CDR1 MGHDK, CDR2 SYGVNS. The CDR3 is 16 residues long. J lost 0 bases, V lost 4 bases, and 7 bases had no gene match. The CDR3 spells CASSAQQGDNQETQYF. CDR3 DNA sequence: TGTGCCAGCAGTGCCCAACAGGGGGATAACCAAGAGACCCAGTACTTC.

V gene TRBV19 combines with J gene TRBJ2-7; possibly TRBD2 for D (6 bases). Germline V lookup: CDR1 LNHDA, CDR2 SQIVND (reference sequence). V lost 5 bases, J lost 2 bases, and 16 bases lay in between. This CDR3 has 15 amino acids. The CDR3 spells CASSARLGNAYEQYF. CDR3 nucleotide sequence: TGTGCCAGTAGTGCCCGACTAGGGAACGCCTACGAGCAGTACTTC.

The rearrangement links TRBV4-3 to TRBJ1-5, with D maybe TRBD1 (5 bases). V was clipped by 1 base and J by 4 bases, with 11 bases between them. The CDR3 contains 15 residues. The germline CDR1 and CDR2 sequences are LGHNA and YSLEER. The CDR3 coding sequence is TGCGCCAGCAGCCAAGGGGGCGTGAGAAATCAGCCCCAGCATTTT. Translating gives CASSQGGVRNQPQHF.

The chain joins TRBV6-5 to TRBJ2-5; 7 positions match TRBD2. CDR1 and CDR2 (germline): MNHEY, SVGAGI. Trimming at V came to 2 bases and at J to 2 bases, leaving 8 bases not matched to a gene. This CDR3 has 16 amino acids. The CDR3 here is CASSYTRGTTQETQYF. The CDR3 DNA is TGTGCCAGCAGTTACACCCGCGGGACTACGCAAGAGACCCAGTACTTC.

The CDR3 reads CASSRETGTGLYRAVTQYF. As DNA, the CDR3 is TGTGCCAGCAGCAGAGAAACCGGGACAGGGTTATATCGTGCGGTGACCCAGTACTTC. This chain connects TRBV7-9 to TRBJ2-5; 9 bases fit TRBD1. This CDR3 is 19 amino acids long. Per the germline V gene, CDR1 is SEHNR and CDR2 is FQNEAQ (reference sequence). Unmatched junction bases numbered 23, after V lost 5 bases and J lost 7 bases.

Notes on this clone: Sequence at one end of the junction differs from germline and may be a read error. For the CDR3, the DNA is TGTGCCAGCAGCATAGCGGGAGGACGAGACTACGAGCAGTACTTC. Translated: CASSIAGGRDYEQYF. The chain uses TRBV11-1 and TRBJ2-7; the match to TRBD2 covers 10 bases. This CDR3 has 15 amino acids. Germline CDR1 SGHAT, CDR2 FQDESV (reference sequence).

This sequence joins TRBV6-5 and TRBJ1-5; 7 positions agree with TRBD1. The CDR3 spans 14 residues. CDR1 and CDR2 from the germline V gene are MNHEY and SVGAGI. V shed 6 bases, J shed 3 bases, and the junction held 5 bases outside the gene matches. CDR3 DNA: TGTGCCAGCAGGGGTGACAGGGACAATCAGCCCCAGCATTTT. It encodes CASRGDRDNQPQHF.

This clone was seen more than once but under ten times. The rearrangement joins TRBV27 to TRBJ2-7; TRBD1 matches 7 bases. J was trimmed by 3 bases and V by 8 bases; bases with no gene match: 10. The germline V gene has CDR1 MNHEY and CDR2 SMNVEV (reference sequence). There are 14 residues in the CDR3. The CDR3 loop is CASGPGQRHYEQYF. CDR3 coding DNA: TGTGCCAGCGGACCGGGACAGCGGCACTACGAGCAGTACTTC.

This chain uses TRBV28 with TRBJ1-5, with 7 positions matching TRBD1. The V gene end was trimmed by 4 bases and the J gene end by 9 bases; junction bases not matched to a gene: 21. The CDR3 is made up of 18 amino acids. Germline-derived CDR1 and CDR2 are MDHEN and SYDVKM. The CDR3 spells CASSYPEVDRAFQGPQHF. The CDR3 nucleotides are TGTGCCAGCAGTTACCCGGAGGTTGACAGGGCCTTCCAGGGGCCCCAGCATTTT. The variable domain in full, completed from reference TRBV28 and TRBJ1-5, reads DVKVTQSSRYLVKRTGEKVFLECVQDMDHENMFWYRQDPGLGLRLIYFSYDVKMKEKGDIPEGYSVSREKKERFSLILESASTNQTSMYLCASSYPEVDRAFQGPQHFGDGTRLSIL.

This clone is a singleton in its sample. The chain carries TRBV27 and TRBJ1-6; D may be TRBD1 (5 bases). V was clipped by 5 bases and J by 6 bases, with 17 bases between them. The CDR3 consists of 16 residues. Germline-derived CDR1 and CDR2 are MNHEY and SMNVEV (reference sequence). CDR3 sequence reads: CASSPSPRASNSPLHF. In DNA, the CDR3 is TGTGCCAGCAGTCCATCGCCCAGGGCGTCTAATTCACCCCTCCACTTT.

The rearrangement links TRBV11-3 to TRBJ2-4, with no clear D. V shed 1 base and J shed 0 bases, with 13 bases lying between them. Germline CDR1 reads SGHNT; CDR2 reads YENEEA. The CDR3 is 17 residues long. The CDR3 here is CASSLGGGDQAKNIQYF. CDR3 nucleotide sequence: TGTGCCAGCAGCTTAGGTGGCGGAGACCAAGCCAAAAACATTCAGTACTTC.

Only a few counts were recorded for this clone. The chain couples TRBV9 to TRBJ2-3; the D is unclear. V was trimmed by 0 bases and J by 2 bases, leaving 10 bases between them. The germline gives CDR1 SGDLS, CDR2 YYNGEE. This CDR3 contains 15 residues. CDR3 loop: CASSVVERNTDTQYF. CDR3 sequence (DNA): TGTGCCAGCAGCGTAGTGGAGCGTAACACAGATACGCAGTATTTT.